The 9 T cell receptor beta chains given below trace back to one sample, sequenced in a study of cytomegalovirus exposure and HLA in healthy donors. Some clones are missing from TCRdb's copy, which holds only in-frame ones; the method was immunoSEQ multiplex PCR. The sample yields 250,000 to 400,000 clones, around 87% seen once. Sequencing was performed on PBMCs. These receptors were collected from a woman younger than 45 in good health and CMV-seropositive.

V and J are TRBV28 and TRBJ2-7; D perhaps matches TRBD1 (6 bases). The CDR3 is 13 residues long. Germline CDR1 and CDR2: MDHEN and SYDVKM. The V and J ends lost 9 bases and 2 bases respectively, with 14 bases between them. This CDR3 reads CASLRAGAYEQYF. The CDR3 coding sequence is TGTGCCAGTTTGAGGGCAGGGGCCTACGAGCAGTACTTC.

The chain carries TRBV30 and TRBJ2-3, with 7 bases lining up with TRBD2. The CDR3 contains 15 residues. V trimming: 3 bases; J trimming: 4 bases; junction bases outside the gene matches: 10. Looked up from germline, CDR1 is GTSNPN and CDR2 is SVGIG (reference sequence). The CDR3 bases are TGTGCCTGGAGCACGGTCGGGGGAGGGGCAGATACGCAGTATTTT. It specifies CAWSTVGGGADTQYF.

This sequence joins TRBV6-1 and TRBJ2-1; TRBD2 is a possible D gene (7 bases). The CDR3 is 16 residues long. Trimming removed 2 bases at V and 4 bases at J, with 15 bases between. Germline loops: CDR1 MNHNS, CDR2 SASEGT. The CDR3 protein is CASSERGGVGYNEQFF. CDR3 DNA: TGTGCCAGCAGTGAAAGGGGGGGAGTCGGTTACAATGAGCAGTTCTTC.

This chain connects TRBV2 to TRBJ2-7, with D perhaps being TRBD1 or TRBD2 (7 bases each). Trimming left V 6 bases short and J 12 bases short, with 27 bases between. Germline CDR1 reads SNHLY; CDR2 reads FYNNEI. This CDR3 contains 15 residues. The DNA for the CDR3 is TGTGCCAGCAGCTTACCCCCAGGGGGGGCCACACTCCGGTACTTC. It yields the protein CASSLPPGGATLRYF.

This rearrangement joins TRBV7-9 to TRBJ1-1, with a possible D match to TRBD1 (5 bases). The CDR3 loop spans 14 amino acids. Trimming left V 11 bases short and J 7 bases short, with 23 bases between. Germline V lookup: CDR1 SEHNR, CDR2 FQNEAQ (reference sequence). CDR3 bases: TGTGCCGGGAACAGGAGGGGACTCGGGGGTGAAGCTTTCTTT. This codes for CAGNRRGLGGEAFF.

For this clone: With a much larger clone just one base away, this may be a read error. DNA for the CDR3: TGTGCCAGCAGCCAAGCCTACGAGCAGTACTTC. Protein sequence: CASSQAYEQYF. The V call is TRBV7-2, the J call TRBJ2-7; D uncertain. The CDR3 contains 11 residues. Deletions cut 5 bases from V and 2 bases from J, with 4 bases between. Germline CDR1 is SGHTA and CDR2 is FQGNSA.

The chain is built from TRBV6-5 and TRBJ1-5, with D hard to call. V lost 7 bases and J 1 base, leaving 14 bases between the germline ends. Germline CDR1 MNHEY, CDR2 SVGAGI. The CDR3 is made up of 15 amino acids. In DNA form, the CDR3 reads TGTGCCAGCAACGCGATTCGTCCGAGCAATCAGCCCCAGCATTTT. Its translation is CASNAIRPSNQPQHF.

The V call is TRBV7-3, the J call TRBJ2-1, with 9 bases aligning to TRBD2. Unmatched junction bases numbered 10, after V lost 5 bases and J lost 5 bases. The CDR3 has 16 residues. Germline-derived CDR1 and CDR2 are SGHTA and FQGTGA. In nucleotides, the CDR3 is TGTGCCAGCAGCCACGGGATAGCGGGGGTTAACAATGAGCAGTTCTTC. This translates into CASSHGIAGVNNEQFF.

In DNA form, the CDR3 reads TGTGCCACCAGCAGAGATATGCAGGGCGTCGGCGAAAAACTGTTTTTT. Encoded protein: CATSRDMQGVGEKLFF. The rearrangement joins TRBV15 to TRBJ1-4; tentative D call: TRBD1 (5 bases). V was shortened by 0 bases and J by 8 bases, with 16 bases between the two germline ends. The germline V gene encodes CDR1 LNHNV and CDR2 YYDKDF (reference sequence). CDR3 size: 16 residues.